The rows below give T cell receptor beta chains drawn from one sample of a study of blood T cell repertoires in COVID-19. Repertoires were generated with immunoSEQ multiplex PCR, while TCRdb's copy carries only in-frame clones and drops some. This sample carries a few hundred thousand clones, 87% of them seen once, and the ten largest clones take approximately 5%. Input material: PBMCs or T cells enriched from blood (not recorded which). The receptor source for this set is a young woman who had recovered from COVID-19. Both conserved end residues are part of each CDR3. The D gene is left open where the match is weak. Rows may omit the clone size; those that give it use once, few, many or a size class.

CDR3aa: CATSRAAGQGNIQYF
CDR3nt: TGTGCCACCAGCAGAGCCGCTGGACAGGGAAACATTCAGTACTTC
j_gene: TRBJ2-4
d_gene: TRBD1
v_gene: TRBV15
abundance: NA

CDR3aa: CASSRTATNEKLFF
CDR3nt: TGCGCCAGCAGCCGGACAGCAACTAATGAAAAACTGTTTTTT
j_gene: TRBJ1-4
d_gene: NA
v_gene: TRBV5-1
abundance: NA

CDR3aa: CASSFRQTNTEAFF
CDR3nt: TGTGCCAGCAGTTTCAGACAAACGAACACTGAAGCTTTCTTT
j_gene: TRBJ1-1
d_gene: NA
v_gene: TRBV27
abundance: NA

CDR3aa: CASSSPGQGITEAFF
CDR3nt: TGTGCCAGCAGTTCCCCAGGACAGGGCATCACTGAAGCTTTCTTT
j_gene: TRBJ1-1
d_gene: TRBD1
v_gene: TRBV6-5
abundance: few

CDR3aa: CATSDPSPYLTGTGVSPLHF
CDR3nt: TGTGCCACCAGTGACCCGTCTCCCTACTTGACCGGGACAGGGGTTTCACCCCTCCACTTT
j_gene: TRBJ1-6
d_gene: TRBD1
v_gene: TRBV24-1
abundance: NA

CDR3aa: CASSYSGQVRSYEQYF
CDR3nt: TGTGCCAGCAGTTACTCGGGGCAGGTGCGCTCCTACGAGCAGTACTTC
j_gene: TRBJ2-7
d_gene: NA
v_gene: TRBV6-5
abundance: NA

CDR3aa: CASSLGRYGYTF
CDR3nt: TGTGCCAGCAGTTTGGGGCGTTATGGCTACACCTTC
j_gene: TRBJ1-2
d_gene: NA
v_gene: TRBV28
abundance: NA

CDR3aa: CASSPLQGAGNTIYF
CDR3nt: TGTGCCAGCAGCCCATTACAGGGGGCGGGAAACACCATATATTTT
j_gene: TRBJ1-3
d_gene: TRBD1
v_gene: TRBV7-9
abundance: NA

CDR3aa: CASSQNRLGYNTYEQYF
CDR3nt: TGTGCCAGCAGCCAAAACAGATTGGGCTACAACACCTACGAGCAGTACTTC
j_gene: TRBJ2-7
d_gene: NA
v_gene: TRBV7-2
abundance: NA

CDR3aa: CASSLVLWRGADTQYF
CDR3nt: TGTGCCAGCAGTTTGGTGTTATGGCGGGGGGCAGATACGCAGTATTTT
j_gene: TRBJ2-3
d_gene: TRBD2
v_gene: TRBV28
abundance: NA

CDR3aa: CASSFPSTEAFF
CDR3nt: TGTGCCAGCAGTTTCCCTAGCACTGAAGCTTTCTTT
j_gene: TRBJ1-1
d_gene: NA
v_gene: TRBV12-3/TRBV12-4
abundance: NA

CDR3aa: CASQGSTNIQYF
CDR3nt: TGTGCTAGCCAGGGTTCAACAAACATTCAGTACTTC
j_gene: TRBJ2-4
d_gene: NA
v_gene: TRBV12-5
abundance: NA

CDR3aa: CASSRTGEKLFF
CDR3nt: TGTGCCAGTAGCCGGACAGGCGAAAAACTGTTTTTT
j_gene: TRBJ1-4
d_gene: TRBD1
v_gene: TRBV19
abundance: once

CDR3aa: CASSYSGQGSYEQYF
CDR3nt: TGTGCCAGCAGTTACTCCGGGCAGGGATCCTACGAGCAGTACTTC
j_gene: TRBJ2-7
d_gene: NA
v_gene: TRBV6-2/TRBV6-3
abundance: NA

CDR3aa: CASRPGTLVDNEQFF
CDR3nt: TGCGCCAGCCGCCCAGGGACACTCGTAGACAATGAGCAGTTCTTC
j_gene: TRBJ2-1
d_gene: NA
v_gene: TRBV5-1
abundance: NA

CDR3aa: CAWSQGAGGYTF
CDR3nt: TGTGCCTGGAGTCAGGGGGCGGGTGGCTACACCTTC
j_gene: TRBJ1-2
d_gene: TRBD1
v_gene: TRBV30
abundance: NA

CDR3aa: CASSFGQATTLFF
CDR3nt: TGTGCCAGCAGTTTCGGACAGGCGACAACTCTGTTTTTT
j_gene: TRBJ1-4
d_gene: TRBD1
v_gene: TRBV12-3/TRBV12-4
abundance: NA

CDR3aa: CASSGSGATSTDTQYF
CDR3nt: TGTGCCAGCAGTGGTAGCGGGGCAACTAGCACAGATACGCAGTATTTT
j_gene: TRBJ2-3
d_gene: TRBD2
v_gene: TRBV9
abundance: NA

CDR3aa: CASSQARQNNSPLHF
CDR3nt: TGTGCCAGCAGCCAGGCGAGGCAGAATAATTCACCCCTCCACTTT
j_gene: TRBJ1-6
d_gene: NA
v_gene: TRBV14
abundance: NA

CDR3aa: CASSGQPYEQYF
CDR3nt: TGTGCCAGCTCGGGACAGCCCTACGAGCAGTACTTC
j_gene: TRBJ2-7
d_gene: TRBD1
v_gene: TRBV2
abundance: NA

CDR3aa: CASSLGLWTGADEKLFF
CDR3nt: TGTGCCAGCAGCCTAGGACTCTGGACAGGCGCGGATGAAAAACTGTTTTTT
j_gene: TRBJ1-4
d_gene: TRBD1
v_gene: TRBV7-9
abundance: NA

CDR3aa: CASSQERGTVYGYTF
CDR3nt: TGTGCCAGCAGCCAAGAGAGGGGGACAGTCTATGGCTACACCTTC
j_gene: TRBJ1-2
d_gene: TRBD1
v_gene: TRBV4-2
abundance: NA

CDR3aa: CASSEIRDRSSIYGYTF
CDR3nt: TGCGCCAGCAGTGAAATAAGGGACAGATCCTCCATCTATGGCTACACCTTC
j_gene: TRBJ1-2
d_gene: TRBD1
v_gene: TRBV10-2
abundance: NA

CDR3aa: CASSPRHGSQPQHF
CDR3nt: TGTGCCAGCAGCCCAAGACATGGGAGCCAGCCCCAGCATTTT
j_gene: TRBJ1-5
d_gene: NA
v_gene: TRBV7-2
abundance: NA

CDR3aa: CASSLRRGQLQHF
CDR3nt: TGTGCCAGCAGCCTAAGGAGGGGCCAACTCCAGCATTTT
j_gene: TRBJ1-5
d_gene: NA
v_gene: TRBV5-6
abundance: NA

CDR3aa: CASSYWKESNYGYTF
CDR3nt: TGTGCCAGCAGTTACTGGAAGGAGAGTAACTATGGCTACACCTTC
j_gene: TRBJ1-2
d_gene: NA
v_gene: TRBV6-5
abundance: NA

CDR3aa: CAWSVMGGAPGFF
CDR3nt: TGTGCCTGGAGTGTCATGGGGGGAGCTCCTGGATTCTTC
j_gene: TRBJ1-2
d_gene: NA
v_gene: TRBV30
abundance: NA

CDR3aa: CASRRQGRNGSGYTF
CDR3nt: TGTGCCAGCAGACGACAGGGGCGGAATGGGTCCGGCTACACCTTC
j_gene: TRBJ1-2
d_gene: TRBD1
v_gene: TRBV6-5
abundance: once

CDR3aa: CASSGQGGQETQYF
CDR3nt: TGTGCCAGCAGCGGACAGGGGGGTCAAGAGACCCAGTACTTC
j_gene: TRBJ2-5
d_gene: TRBD1
v_gene: TRBV7-9
abundance: once

CDR3aa: CASSLGQSYEQYF
CDR3nt: TGTGCCAGCAGCCTGGGACAGAGCTACGAGCAGTACTTC
j_gene: TRBJ2-7
d_gene: TRBD1
v_gene: TRBV5-6
abundance: NA

CDR3aa: CASSPSDRDYGYTF
CDR3nt: TGTGCCAGCAGCCCCTCTGACAGGGACTATGGCTACACCTTC
j_gene: TRBJ1-2
d_gene: TRBD1
v_gene: TRBV6-2/TRBV6-3
abundance: NA

CDR3aa: CASSNGGAQPQHF
CDR3nt: TGTGCCAGCAGTAACGGGGGGGCTCAGCCCCAGCATTTT
j_gene: TRBJ1-5
d_gene: NA
v_gene: TRBV6-1
abundance: NA

CDR3aa: CASSLDNYGYTF
CDR3nt: TGCGCCAGCAGCCTAGATAACTATGGCTACACCTTC
j_gene: TRBJ1-2
d_gene: NA
v_gene: TRBV5-1
abundance: NA

CDR3aa: CASSEAGAYGYTF
CDR3nt: TGTGCCAGCAGTGAGGCTGGGGCCTATGGCTACACCTTC
j_gene: TRBJ1-2
d_gene: NA
v_gene: TRBV25-1
abundance: NA

CDR3aa: CASSQRTGNTIYF
CDR3nt: TGTGCCAGCAGCCAACGGACAGGAAACACCATATATTTT
j_gene: TRBJ1-3
d_gene: NA
v_gene: TRBV5-4
abundance: NA

CDR3aa: CASSSRDRGRGEKLFF
CDR3nt: TGCGCCAGCAGCTCCCGGGACAGGGGGCGAGGTGAAAAACTGTTTTTT
j_gene: TRBJ1-4
d_gene: TRBD1
v_gene: TRBV5-1
abundance: NA

CDR3aa: CSARRETQYF
CDR3nt: TGCAGTGCTAGGAGAGAGACCCAGTACTTC
j_gene: TRBJ2-5
d_gene: NA
v_gene: TRBV20-1
abundance: NA

CDR3aa: CASRGGQLNEKLFF
CDR3nt: TGTGCCAGCCGGGGGGGGCAACTGAATGAAAAACTGTTTTTT
j_gene: TRBJ1-4
d_gene: NA
v_gene: TRBV28
abundance: NA

CDR3aa: CSVEDVGGGNTIYF
CDR3nt: TGCAGCGTTGAAGATGTTGGTGGCGGAAACACCATATATTTT
j_gene: TRBJ1-3
d_gene: NA
v_gene: TRBV29-1
abundance: NA

CDR3aa: CASSLEASQQYF
CDR3nt: TGTGCCAGCAGCTTAGAGGCTAGTCAGCAGTACTTC
j_gene: TRBJ2-7
d_gene: NA
v_gene: TRBV13
abundance: NA

CDR3aa: CASSRQGTGTEAFF
CDR3nt: TGTGCCAGTAGTAGACAGGGAACAGGCACTGAAGCTTTCTTT
j_gene: TRBJ1-1
d_gene: TRBD1
v_gene: TRBV19
abundance: NA

CDR3aa: CASAGEVAEKLFF
CDR3nt: TGTGCCAGCGCCGGGGAGGTCGCCGAAAAACTGTTTTTT
j_gene: TRBJ1-4
d_gene: NA
v_gene: TRBV2
abundance: NA

CDR3aa: CASGRDTYSNQPQHF
CDR3nt: TGTGCCAGCGGTCGGGACACCTATAGCAATCAGCCCCAGCATTTT
j_gene: TRBJ1-5
d_gene: NA
v_gene: TRBV2
abundance: NA

CDR3aa: CASSLDKNYGYTF
CDR3nt: TGTGCCAGCAGCCTAGACAAGAACTATGGCTACACCTTC
j_gene: TRBJ1-2
d_gene: NA
v_gene: TRBV6-2/TRBV6-3
abundance: NA

CDR3aa: CASSSRTGYHNSLHF
CDR3nt: TGTGCCAGTAGTTCCCGGACGGGATATCATAATTCCCTCCACTTT
j_gene: TRBJ1-6
d_gene: NA
v_gene: TRBV19
abundance: NA

CDR3aa: CASSTTFGDSLSEQYF
CDR3nt: TGTGCCAGCAGCACTACTTTCGGGGACAGTCTCAGCGAGCAGTACTTC
j_gene: TRBJ2-7
d_gene: TRBD1
v_gene: TRBV7-9
abundance: once

CDR3aa: CASSPRGAGNSPLHF
CDR3nt: TGTGCCAGTAGTCCTCGGGGGGCTGGAAATTCACCCCTCCACTTT
j_gene: TRBJ1-6
d_gene: NA
v_gene: TRBV19
abundance: once

CDR3aa: CASSPGYNEQFF
CDR3nt: TGTGCCAGCAGTCCCGGGTACAATGAGCAGTTCTTC
j_gene: TRBJ2-1
d_gene: NA
v_gene: TRBV6-5
abundance: NA

CDR3aa: CASSFGTVRNSPLHF
CDR3nt: TGTGCCAGCAGCTTCGGGACAGTCAGAAATTCACCCCTCCACTTT
j_gene: TRBJ1-6
d_gene: TRBD1
v_gene: TRBV5-6
abundance: NA

CDR3aa: CASSYRLAGGSSYNEQFF
CDR3nt: TGTGCCAGCAGTTACAGGTTAGCGGGGGGGAGCTCCTACAATGAGCAGTTCTTC
j_gene: TRBJ2-1
d_gene: TRBD2
v_gene: TRBV6-2/TRBV6-3
abundance: NA